This is a list of T cell receptor beta chains from one sample in a study of T cell responses to AZD1222 COVID-19 vaccine. TCRdb keeps only in-frame clones here, not all; method: immunoSEQ multiplex PCR. The table lists 95,000 to 150,000 clones, about 90% of them singletons. The sequencing used peripheral blood, collected on day 0 of AZD1222 vaccination. These receptors all come from an adult in good health. Both conserved end residues are part of each CDR3. The order of the fields is CDR3 protein, CDR3 DNA, clone size, J gene, V gene, D gene. The D gene is left open where the match is weak. Some rows have no size entry. The others give once, few or many, or a class for an expanded clone.

CASSQVPDTQYF,TGTGCCAGCAGTCAAGTACCAGATACGCAGTATTTT,once,TRBJ2-3,TRBV27,.
CASSFQGDTEAFF,TGCGCCAGCAGCTTCCAGGGGGACACTGAAGCTTTCTTT,.,TRBJ1-1,TRBV5-1,TRBD1
CASSRDWNSQGTEAFF,TGTGCCAGCAGCCGCGATTGGAACTCTCAGGGCACTGAAGCTTTCTTT,.,TRBJ1-1,TRBV5-6,.
CAWSQLGDTEAFF,TGTGCCTGGAGTCAGCTCGGAGACACTGAAGCTTTCTTT,once,TRBJ1-1,TRBV30,.
CASSSPQGFTEAFF,TGTGCCAGCAGCTCCCCACAGGGTTTCACTGAAGCTTTCTTT,.,TRBJ1-1,TRBV5-4,.
CASSLAPGGGLEKLFF,TGTGCCAGCAGCTTGGCACCAGGGGGCGGTCTTGAAAAACTGTTTTTT,.,TRBJ1-4,TRBV5-4,TRBD1
CAWDRVSGNTIYF,TGTGCCTGGGACAGGGTTTCAGGAAACACCATATATTTT,.,TRBJ1-3,TRBV30,TRBD1
CASSYRSNQPQHF,TGTGCCAGCAGTTACCGTAGCAATCAGCCCCAGCATTTT,.,TRBJ1-5,TRBV6-5,.
CASMKSETGFGQPQHF,TGTGCCAGCATGAAGTCCGAGACAGGGTTTGGTCAGCCCCAGCATTTT,.,TRBJ1-5,TRBV2,TRBD1
CASRSTSVYEQYF,TGTGCCAGCAGGTCGACTAGCGTCTACGAGCAGTACTTC,.,TRBJ2-7,TRBV7-2,TRBD2